The 19 T cell receptor beta chains below all came from one sample that was sequenced in a study of T cells in Graves' hyperthyroidism and ophthalmopathy. Using RNA transcripts as the source, TCR beta CDR3 regions were amplified. First-round RT-PCR targeting the TCR CDR3 was performed with the HTBI primer set. Via MiXCR, TCRdb re-called the multiplex PCR reads, giving one row per CDR3 protein. The table shows hundreds of thousands of distinct CDR3 sequences, with roughly a quarter occurring only once. The specimen sequenced was blood. The receptor set was obtained from a woman aged 25-40 years with Graves' ophthalmopathy.

A note on this clonotype: The conserved final phenylalanine or tryptophan is absent from the CDR3, which likely points to a read error. This sequence joins TRBV6-5 and TRBJ1-3; no clear D. The germline V gene has CDR1 MNHEY and CDR2 SVGAGI. This CDR3 is 15 amino acids long. V lost 0 bases and J 1 base, leaving 7 bases between the germline ends. The DNA of the CDR3 is TGTGCCAGCAGTTACTCTACGGGTTCTGGAAACACCATATATTAT. This gives the protein CASSYSTGSGNTIYY.

The V call is TRBV12-3 or TRBV12-4, the J call TRBJ2-7, with D perhaps matching TRBD1 or TRBD2 (5 bases each). V was clipped by 5 bases and J by 6 bases, with 14 bases between them. CDR3 length: 13 amino acids. CDR3: CASSEAPGTEQYF. For the CDR3, the DNA is TGTGCCAGCAGTGAAGCGCCGGGGACCGAGCAGTACTTC.

This clonotype was seen at least ten times. V gene TRBV12-3 or TRBV12-4 combines with J gene TRBJ1-2, with unresolved D. The CDR3 has 11 amino acids. Trimming removed 7 bases at V and 4 bases at J, with 7 bases between. The CDR3 sequence is CASKDIYGYTF. CDR3 in DNA: TGTGCCAGCAAAGACATCTATGGCTACACCTTC.

The CDR3 bases are TGTGCCAGCAGCTCGGGGGCGACAGTTGGCTACACCTTC. Amino acids: CASSSGATVGYTF. The V and J genes are TRBV5-5 and TRBJ1-2, with D perhaps TRBD1 (6 bases). Trimming left V 3 bases short and J 7 bases short, with 13 bases between. Germline-derived CDR1 and CDR2 are SGHKS and YYEKEE (reference sequence). The CDR3 is made up of 13 amino acids.

There are a few counts of this clonotype. This chain connects TRBV28 to TRBJ2-5; 7 bases are shared with TRBD2. With V trimmed by 8 bases and J by 7 bases, 7 bases remained unmatched. The CDR3 spans 12 residues. Germline V gene data show CDR1 as MDHEN and CDR2 as SYDVKM. In DNA form, the CDR3 reads TGTGCCAGCCGCGGGAGTCCGAGGACCCAGTACTTC. Its translation is CASRGSPRTQYF.

This clonotype has only a few counts. The V gene is TRBV5-1, the J gene TRBJ2-7, with D possibly being TRBD2 (5 bases). Deletions cut 4 bases from V and 7 bases from J, with 24 bases between. Germline CDR1 and CDR2: SGHRS and YFSETQ. The CDR3 is 16 amino acids. The CDR3 loop is CASSGGTFRGYQEQYF. The CDR3 DNA follows: TGCGCCAGCAGCGGTGGAACGTTCCGGGGATATCAAGAGCAGTACTTC.

The V and J genes are TRBV7-6 and TRBJ2-5; tentative D call: TRBD1 (5 bases). The CDR3 has 17 amino acids. Germline CDR1 reads SGHVS; CDR2 reads FNYEAQ. V lost 0 bases and J lost 2, with 16 bases in between. The CDR3 sequence: CASSLARFGQGQETQYF. The CDR3 nucleotides are TGTGCCAGCAGCTTAGCACGTTTCGGGCAGGGACAAGAGACCCAGTACTTC.

This clonotype was recorded many times. The chain is built from TRBV20-1 and TRBJ1-1; D not certain. Trimming stripped 6 bases from V and 14 bases from J, with 19 bases between. The germline gives CDR1 DFQATT, CDR2 SNEGSKA (reference sequence). This CDR3 has 11 residues. CDR3 in DNA: TGCAGTGCAGGAACACCGCCGACGGGGTTCTTT. Translation: CSAGTPPTGFF.

At least ten counts were recorded for this clonotype. At one end the junction does not follow the germline gene, possibly because of a read error. The CDR3 protein is CASSYVAGEEIEALF. CDR3 coding DNA: TGTGCCAGCAGTTACGTGGCAGGGGAGGAGATTGAAGCTCTCTTT. The chain has TRBV6-5 and TRBJ1-1; the D gene is possibly TRBD1 (6 bases). Per the germline V gene, CDR1 is MNHEY and CDR2 is SVGAGI. This CDR3 has 15 residues.

The rearrangement links TRBV4-1 to TRBJ1-1, with 8 bases fitting TRBD1. J lost 4 bases, V lost 2 bases, and 9 bases had no gene match. Per germline, CDR1 MGHRA and CDR2 YSYEKL. CDR3 length equals 16 residues. DNA for the CDR3: TGCGCCAGCAGCCAATTCCGGACAGGGTTCGGCACTGAAGCTTTCTTT. This codes for CASSQFRTGFGTEAFF.

This clonotype was seen many times. The CDR3 coding sequence is TGTGCCAGCAGTTTAGAGCTGATGGGAAACACCATATATTTT. Amino acids: CASSLELMGNTIYF. The chain combines TRBV28 with TRBJ1-3, with D unclear. The CDR3 contains 14 residues. V was cut by 2 bases and J by 4 bases, with 9 bases left in between. CDR1 MDHEN and CDR2 SYDVKM come from the germline V gene.

This chain links TRBV4-1 with TRBJ1-1; D not certain. CDR1 MGHRA and CDR2 YSYEKL come from the germline V gene. CDR3 length equals 14 residues. Trimming shortened V by 1 base and J by 3 bases, and 9 bases separated the two germline ends. CDR3 nucleotides: TGCGCCAGCAGCCAAGGGTGGGAGGACACTGAAGCTTTCTTT. It specifies CASSQGWEDTEAFF.

Points on this clonotype: A much larger clone sits a single nucleotide away, making a read error possible. The genes are TRBV12-3 or TRBV12-4 and TRBJ2-7, with D perhaps matching TRBD2 (6 bases). V dropped 4 bases and J dropped 1 base, with 11 bases sitting between them. The CDR3 totals 14 residues. CDR3 region: CASSSGDGSYEQYF. CDR3 coding DNA: TGTGCCAGCAGTTCGGGGGACGGTTCCTACGAGCAGTACTTC.

The V call is TRBV6-1, the J call TRBJ1-2; possibly TRBD1 for D (5 bases). CDR3 size: 15 residues. Germline V gene sequence: CDR1 MNHNS, CDR2 SASEGT. Trimming shortened V by 5 bases and J by 2 bases, and 15 bases separated the two germline ends. The CDR3 is CASSLSWTPNYGYTF. The CDR3 region has the DNA TGTGCCAGCAGTCTCTCCTGGACACCGAACTATGGCTACACCTTC.

The chain links TRBV12-3 or TRBV12-4 to TRBJ2-5; 12 positions agree with TRBD2. The CDR3 contains 16 residues. After removal of 7 bases from V and 4 bases from J, the junction contained 10 bases not matched to a gene. The CDR3 spells CASTPPRLAGVETQYF. As DNA, the CDR3 is TGTGCCAGCACTCCACCGAGACTAGCGGGAGTAGAGACCCAGTACTTC.

This clonotype occurred many times. The chain has TRBV6-9 and TRBJ2-4, with 9 bases lining up with TRBD1. V lost 5 bases to trimming and J lost 0 bases; unmatched junction nucleotides: 17. This CDR3 has 20 amino acids. The germline V gene encodes CDR1 MNHGY and CDR2 SVAAGI. The CDR3 region is CASSDGSGQGEVGAKNIQYF. The CDR3 DNA sequence: TGTGCCAGCAGTGATGGGTCGGGACAGGGTGAGGTGGGAGCCAAAAACATTCAGTACTTC.

In this sample, this clonotype turned up a few times. The J gene is TRBJ1-1, the V gene TRBV20-1; possible D gene TRBD1, 5 bases. Germline CDR1 DFQATT, CDR2 SNEGSKA (reference sequence). V was clipped by 5 bases and J by 1 base, with 11 bases between them. The CDR3 is 13 amino acids. CDR3 residues: CSAPRAGNTEAFF. CDR3 in DNA: TGCAGTGCTCCCAGGGCAGGGAACACTGAAGCTTTCTTT.

This clonotype has at least ten counts. J is TRBJ2-7 and V is TRBV6-2 or TRBV6-3; D might be TRBD2 (5 bases). This CDR3 contains 16 residues. Trimming took off 6 bases at V and 0 bases at J, with 18 bases between the two ends. Germline CDR1 is MNHEY and CDR2 is SVGEGT. The CDR3 nucleotides are TGTGCCAGCAGCCCCTACGGTCCGGGAAGCTCCTACGAGCAGTACTTC. This sequence encodes CASSPYGPGSSYEQYF.

This chain connects TRBV12-3 or TRBV12-4 to TRBJ2-7, with D possibly called TRBD1 or TRBD2 (5 bases each). The length of the CDR3 is 13 residues. V lost 11 bases to trimming and J lost 4 bases, with 18 bases between them. The CDR3 spells CAPTGAGTYEQYF. CDR3 bases: TGTGCCCCCACTGGGGCAGGGACGTACGAGCAGTACTTC.